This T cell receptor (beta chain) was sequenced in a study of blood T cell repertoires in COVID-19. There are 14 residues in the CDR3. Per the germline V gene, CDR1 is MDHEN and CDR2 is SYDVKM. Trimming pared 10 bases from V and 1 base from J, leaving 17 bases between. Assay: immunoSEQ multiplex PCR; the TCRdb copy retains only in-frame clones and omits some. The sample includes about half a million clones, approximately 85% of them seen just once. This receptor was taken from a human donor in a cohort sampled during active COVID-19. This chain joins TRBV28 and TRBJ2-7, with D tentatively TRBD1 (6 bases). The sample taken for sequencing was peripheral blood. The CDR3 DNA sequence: TGTGCCACGAAAACAGGGAAAACATCCTACGAGCAGTACTTC. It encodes CATKTGKTSYEQYF.